Sequencing of this T cell receptor beta chain was carried out in a study of identifying expanded T cells in peripheral blood. Overall study findings and caveats: Differentially abundant clones: roughly 1.2 between replicates, about 17 at 2 to 3 weeks, around 20 at four. Across healthy donors, higher total template counts meant significantly greater roughly 2-week count variance.

During the collection period, no donor immune events like infections were recorded. Comments on this clone: The antigen is unknown.

V trimming: 0 bases; J trimming: 2 bases; junction bases outside the gene matches: 2. The CDR3 totals 16 residues. Per germline, CDR1 LGHNA and CDR2 YSLEER. Assay used: immunoSEQ multiplex PCR; TCRdb lists only in-frame clones, some missing. Counted here are 58,000 or so clones, around 86% occurring once; the ten biggest clones make up about 18%. Sequencing input: blood. The rearrangement uses TRBV4-3 and TRBJ1-3, with 9 positions matching TRBD1. This TCR came from a person aged 18 to 70 in good health. CDR3 DNA: TGCGCCAGCAGCCAAGAACAGGGGGCCGCTGGAAACACCATATATTTT. Its protein product is CASSQEQGAAGNTIYF.